The clone carrying this TCR beta chain was observed at least ten times. What it recognizes is unknown. Authors' analysis steps: The authors used CDR3 differences across clinicopathological groups to build a distant-metastasis classifier for papillary thyroid cancer. Through MiXCR, TCRdb re-clonotyped the PCR reads. The V and J calls and clone size come from TCRdb's table, not from the authors' own analysis. The profile shows roughly 64,000 clones, roughly 4% of them singletons. V lost 5 bases, J lost 3 bases, and 4 bases lay in between. CDR1 SGHVS and CDR2 FQNEAQ come from the germline V gene. There are 11 residues in the CDR3. The entry originates in a study of metastatic and nonmetastatic thyroid tumors. For the study at large: Repertoires of blood and of tissue (tumor or nodule) from malignant and benign thyroid patients were compared.

Before thyroid surgery, none of the patients had received any treatment. General study results and limits: Significantly higher TCR beta diversity was reportedly seen in malignant thyroid tumors than benign nodules, in blood and tumor.

The V and J genes are TRBV7-8 and TRBJ1-2; D is unresolved. The clonotype was recovered from a female donor with papillary thyroid cancer or a benign thyroid nodule (not recorded which). Some clones in this sample may be carry-over from other donors' samples. Sequencing input: blood. In DNA form, the CDR3 reads TGTGCCAGCAGCGACTACTATGGCTACACCTTC. Its protein is CASSDYYGYTF. Using reference TRBV7-8 and TRBJ1-2 for the parts outside the CDR3, the full variable domain is GAGVSQSPRYKVAKRGQDVALRCDPISGHVSLFWYQQALGQGPEFLTYFQNEAQLDKSGLPSDRFFAERPEGSVSTLKIQRTQQEDSAVYLCASSDYYGYTFGSGTRLTVV.